The rows below give T cell receptor beta chains drawn from one sample of a study of blood T cell repertoires in COVID-19. Sequencing was performed with immunoSEQ multiplex PCR; in TCRdb, only in-frame clones are kept and a portion is missing. Of around 280,000 clones detected, about nine tenths appear once; the ten largest clones hold 1.5% to 2%. Sequences were obtained from PBMCs or T cells enriched from blood (not recorded which). The origin of the receptors is a woman aged 40-49 years who had recovered from COVID-19. Both conserved end residues are part of each CDR3. Each record gives: V gene, CDR3 length, clone size, J gene, D gene, CDR3 protein, CDR3 DNA. The D gene is left open where the match is weak. Expanded clones get a size class; other rows say once, few or many, or leave the size out.

V: TRBV4-1
length: 15
size: once
J: TRBJ1-2
D: TRBD1
CDR3: CASSLGQEGGYGYTF
DNA: TGCGCCAGCAGCCTTGGACAGGAAGGGGGATATGGCTACACCTTC

V: TRBV27
length: 14
size: -
J: TRBJ1-2
D: -
CDR3: CASSRWTGNYGYTF
DNA: TGTGCCAGCAGCCGTTGGACGGGGAACTATGGCTACACCTTC

V: TRBV7-3
length: 15
size: -
J: TRBJ1-2
D: -
CDR3: CASSLTRDPDSGYTF
DNA: TGTGCCAGCAGCTTAACGAGGGATCCGGACAGCGGCTACACCTTC

V: TRBV5-4
length: 17
size: few
J: TRBJ2-5
D: TRBD2
CDR3: CASSRGTSGGYQETQYF
DNA: TGTGCCAGCAGCCGGGGGACTAGCGGGGGATACCAAGAGACCCAGTACTTC

V: TRBV18
length: 15
size: -
J: TRBJ1-4
D: TRBD1
CDR3: CASSPRQGEGEKLFF
DNA: TGTGCCAGCTCACCACGGCAGGGGGAAGGCGAAAAACTGTTTTTT

V: TRBV19
length: 17
size: -
J: TRBJ2-2
D: -
CDR3: CASSPLEAQENTGELFF
DNA: TGTGCCAGTAGCCCTCTTGAAGCACAGGAGAACACCGGGGAGCTGTTTTTT

V: TRBV9
length: 14
size: -
J: TRBJ2-7
D: -
CDR3: CASSVGPGAYEQYF
DNA: TGTGCCAGCAGCGTAGGGCCGGGAGCCTACGAGCAGTACTTC

V: TRBV11-2
length: 13
size: -
J: TRBJ2-7
D: -
CDR3: CASSLSRAYEQYF
DNA: TGTGCCAGCAGCCTAAGCAGGGCTTACGAGCAGTACTTC

V: TRBV6-5
length: 14
size: -
J: TRBJ1-5
D: -
CDR3: CASVGQFSNQPQHF
DNA: TGTGCCAGCGTTGGGCAGTTTAGCAATCAGCCCCAGCATTTT

V: TRBV5-5
length: 16
size: -
J: TRBJ1-4
D: TRBD1
CDR3: CASSLGGGLGNEKLFF
DNA: TGTGCCAGCAGCTTGGGAGGGGGCTTGGGTAATGAAAAACTGTTTTTT

V: TRBV7-3
length: 17
size: -
J: TRBJ2-2
D: TRBD2
CDR3: CASSRPSGGGYTGELFF
DNA: TGTGCCAGCAGCCGACCTAGCGGTGGGGGATACACCGGGGAGCTGTTTTTT

V: TRBV30
length: 14
size: -
J: TRBJ2-7
D: -
CDR3: CAWRLLGGPYEQYF
DNA: TGTGCCTGGAGGCTTCTGGGGGGTCCCTACGAGCAGTACTTC

V: TRBV4-1
length: 16
size: -
J: TRBJ1-6
D: TRBD1
CDR3: CASSQPGTGYNSPLHF
DNA: TGCGCCAGCAGCCAACCCGGGACAGGCTATAATTCACCCCTCCACTTT

V: TRBV13
length: 14
size: -
J: TRBJ2-3
D: TRBD2
CDR3: CASSGLAGADTQYF
DNA: TGTGCCAGCAGCGGACTAGCGGGAGCAGATACGCAGTATTTT

V: TRBV3-1/TRBV3-2
length: 15
size: -
J: TRBJ2-5
D: -
CDR3: CASSQNPAGEETQYF
DNA: TGTGCCAGCAGCCAAAATCCGGCAGGGGAGGAGACCCAGTACTTC

V: TRBV19
length: 15
size: -
J: TRBJ2-7
D: TRBD2
CDR3: CASSMGTRSSYEQYF
DNA: TGTGCCAGTAGTATGGGGACTAGGAGCTCCTACGAGCAGTACTTC

V: TRBV7-8
length: 18
size: -
J: TRBJ2-5
D: TRBD2
CDR3: CASSIGLAGRPKQETQYF
DNA: TGTGCCAGCAGCATCGGACTAGCGGGGCGCCCAAAACAAGAGACCCAGTACTTC

V: TRBV24-1
length: 14
size: -
J: TRBJ2-3
D: -
CDR3: CATSDRRDTDTQYF
DNA: TGTGCCACCAGTGACCGGAGGGACACAGATACGCAGTATTTT

V: TRBV3-1/TRBV3-2
length: 17
size: -
J: TRBJ2-2
D: TRBD2
CDR3: CASSRGLAGGRTGELFF
DNA: TGTGCCAGCAGCCGCGGGCTAGCGGGGGGGCGTACCGGGGAGCTGTTTTTT

V: TRBV10-3
length: 12
size: -
J: TRBJ1-2
D: TRBD1
CDR3: CATSGQGYGYTF
DNA: TGTGCCACGTCGGGACAGGGCTATGGCTACACCTTC

V: TRBV30
length: 16
size: many
J: TRBJ2-1
D: TRBD2
CDR3: CAWTSGGPSSYNEQFF
DNA: TGTGCCTGGACTAGCGGGGGGCCAAGCTCCTACAATGAGCAGTTCTTC

V: TRBV7-8
length: 14
size: -
J: TRBJ2-5
D: -
CDR3: CASSLVETQETQYF
DNA: TGTGCCAGCAGCTTAGTAGAGACACAAGAGACCCAGTACTTC

V: TRBV30
length: 13
size: -
J: TRBJ2-7
D: -
CDR3: CAWSYRVASEQYF
DNA: TGTGCCTGGAGTTACAGGGTTGCAAGCGAGCAGTACTTC

V: TRBV27
length: 16
size: -
J: TRBJ2-1
D: TRBD2
CDR3: CASSPIASGSGYEQFF
DNA: TGTGCCAGCAGTCCCATCGCTAGCGGGAGCGGTTATGAGCAGTTCTTC

V: TRBV6-6
length: 15
size: -
J: TRBJ1-5
D: TRBD1
CDR3: CASRPKQGINQPQHF
DNA: TGTGCCAGCAGACCCAAACAGGGGATCAATCAGCCCCAGCATTTT

V: TRBV7-9
length: 15
size: -
J: TRBJ1-1
D: -
CDR3: CASSFVGRLNTEAFF
DNA: TGTGCCAGCAGCTTCGTAGGGAGACTGAACACTGAAGCTTTCTTT

V: TRBV30
length: 13
size: -
J: TRBJ1-2
D: -
CDR3: CAWSVQGSYGYTF
DNA: TGTGCCTGGAGTGTTCAGGGTAGCTATGGCTACACCTTC

V: TRBV3-1/TRBV3-2
length: 16
size: -
J: TRBJ1-4
D: -
CDR3: CASSQEGAAQNEKLFF
DNA: TGTGCCAGCAGCCAAGAAGGAGCGGCCCAGAATGAAAAACTGTTTTTT

V: TRBV5-1
length: 13
size: once
J: TRBJ2-7
D: -
CDR3: CASSLESGYEQYF
DNA: TGCGCCAGCAGCTTGGAGTCCGGCTACGAGCAGTACTTC

V: TRBV5-1
length: 16
size: -
J: TRBJ1-4
D: TRBD1
CDR3: CASSLASGQGYEKLFF
DNA: TGCGCCAGCAGCTTGGCCTCGGGACAGGGATATGAAAAACTGTTTTTT

V: TRBV11-2
length: 16
size: -
J: TRBJ1-3
D: TRBD1
CDR3: CASSPGQGATGNTIYF
DNA: TGTGCCAGCAGCCCCGGACAGGGGGCGACTGGAAACACCATATATTTT

V: TRBV2
length: 15
size: -
J: TRBJ2-1
D: TRBD2
CDR3: CASNVAGVTYNEQFF
DNA: TGTGCCAGCAACGTAGCGGGGGTGACCTACAATGAGCAGTTCTTC

V: TRBV19
length: 15
size: -
J: TRBJ1-2
D: -
CDR3: CASSTDQEALRGYTF
DNA: TGTGCCAGTAGTACCGACCAGGAGGCTCTACGTGGCTACACCTTC

V: TRBV7-9
length: 16
size: -
J: TRBJ1-5
D: TRBD1
CDR3: CASSSTGGGGNQPQHF
DNA: TGTGCCAGCAGCTCGACAGGGGGTGGAGGCAATCAGCCCCAGCATTTT

V: TRBV11-2
length: 14
size: once
J: TRBJ1-5
D: -
CDR3: CASSPQGSNQPQHF
DNA: TGTGCCAGCAGCCCTCAGGGTAGCAATCAGCCCCAGCATTTT

V: TRBV7-2
length: 15
size: -
J: TRBJ1-2
D: TRBD1
CDR3: CASSPRLGGDYGYTF
DNA: TGTGCCAGCAGCCCCCGGTTAGGGGGCGACTATGGCTACACCTTC

V: TRBV30
length: 13
size: once
J: TRBJ2-7
D: TRBD1
CDR3: CAWMTGGSYEQYF
DNA: TGTGCCTGGATGACAGGGGGTTCCTACGAGCAGTACTTC

V: TRBV19
length: 16
size: -
J: TRBJ1-2
D: -
CDR3: CASSVVPGGHRYGYTF
DNA: TGTGCCAGTAGCGTTGTCCCCGGGGGGCATCGGTATGGCTACACCTTC

V: TRBV4-1
length: 16
size: -
J: TRBJ1-2
D: -
CDR3: CASSQFPSSFNYGYTF
DNA: TGCGCCAGCAGCCAATTCCCATCCAGTTTTAACTATGGCTACACCTTC

V: TRBV5-4
length: 16
size: -
J: TRBJ2-2
D: -
CDR3: CASSRQSGQNTGELFF
DNA: TGTGCCAGCAGCCGACAATCGGGACAGAACACCGGGGAGCTGTTTTTT

V: TRBV7-2
length: 17
size: -
J: TRBJ1-6
D: -
CDR3: CASSSIRGGLGNSPLHF
DNA: TGTGCCAGCAGCTCCATCCGGGGGGGGCTGGGAAATTCACCCCTCCACTTT

V: TRBV6-2/TRBV6-3
length: 17
size: -
J: TRBJ2-1
D: TRBD2
CDR3: CASSLTSGRFLANEQFF
DNA: TGTGCCAGCAGCCTGACTAGCGGGAGGTTTTTAGCGAATGAGCAGTTCTTC

V: TRBV4-2
length: 17
size: -
J: TRBJ1-2
D: -
CDR3: CASSQARPSTGIYGYTF
DNA: TGTGCCAGCAGCCAAGCCCGACCCTCGACAGGAATTTATGGCTACACCTTC

V: TRBV5-1
length: 15
size: -
J: TRBJ1-4
D: -
CDR3: CASSLVTGNQEKLFF
DNA: TGCGCCAGCAGCTTGGTTACAGGGAATCAAGAAAAACTGTTTTTT

V: TRBV9
length: 15
size: -
J: TRBJ2-3
D: -
CDR3: CASSVEGGSTDTQYF
DNA: TGTGCCAGCAGCGTAGAGGGGGGGAGCACAGATACGCAGTATTTT

V: TRBV20-1
length: 10
size: -
J: TRBJ1-1
D: -
CDR3: CSAREGRAFF
DNA: TGCAGTGCTAGGGAGGGTAGGGCTTTCTTT

V: TRBV7-9
length: 17
size: few
J: TRBJ2-1
D: TRBD2
CDR3: CASSPPLRTRPYNEQFF
DNA: TGTGCCAGCAGCCCACCCTTAAGGACTAGACCCTACAATGAGCAGTTCTTC

V: TRBV6-5
length: 14
size: -
J: TRBJ1-2
D: TRBD1
CDR3: CASSTGTGTYGYTF
DNA: TGTGCCAGCAGTACCGGGACAGGGACCTATGGCTACACCTTC

V: TRBV3-1/TRBV3-2
length: 14
size: -
J: TRBJ1-1
D: -
CDR3: CASSPGGRNTEAFF
DNA: TGTGCCAGCAGCCCGGGGGGTCGCAACACTGAAGCTTTCTTT

V: TRBV18
length: 12
size: -
J: TRBJ2-5
D: TRBD1
CDR3: CASSSTGETQYF
DNA: TGTGCCAGCTCATCGACAGGGGAGACCCAGTACTTC

V: TRBV25-1
length: 12
size: -
J: TRBJ1-5
D: -
CDR3: CASSQGFQPQHF
DNA: TGTGCCAGCAGCCAGGGTTTTCAGCCCCAGCATTTT

V: TRBV30
length: 11
size: -
J: TRBJ2-1
D: -
CDR3: CAWSVLNEQFF
DNA: TGTGCCTGGAGTGTACTGAATGAGCAGTTCTTC

V: TRBV15
length: 14
size: -
J: TRBJ2-7
D: TRBD1
CDR3: CATRPGQGFYEQYF
DNA: TGTGCCACCAGGCCGGGACAGGGATTCTACGAGCAGTACTTC